Presented here are 5 T cell receptor beta chains from one specimen sequenced in a study of T cell responses to AZD1222 COVID-19 vaccine. Repertoires were generated with immunoSEQ multiplex PCR, while TCRdb's copy carries only in-frame clones and drops some. The table lists over 150,000 clones, about 88% of them singletons, with 3% to 3.5% in the top ten. Sequenced here: peripheral blood, sampled on day 0 of AZD1222 vaccination. The receptors derive from an adult in good health.

This chain links TRBV6-2 or TRBV6-3 with TRBJ2-7; 12 bases fit TRBD2. Germline CDR1 MNHEY, CDR2 SVGEGT. V dropped 6 bases and J dropped 12; count of bases not matched to a gene: 15. The CDR3 consists of 15 residues. The CDR3 DNA is TGTGCCAGCAGCACCGTTAGGACTAGCGGGGCGAGTGGGTACTTC. It specifies CASSTVRTSGASGYF.

The chain links TRBV6-1 to TRBJ1-1; TRBD1 matches 8 bases. The CDR3 covers 14 residues. Germline CDR1 is MNHNS and CDR2 is SASEGT. The V and J ends lost 3 bases and 5 bases, in that order; junction bases with no gene match: 5. The CDR3 reads CASSESRGRTEAFF. The CDR3, as DNA: TGTGCCAGCAGTGAGTCCAGGGGGCGAACTGAAGCTTTCTTT.

The chain employs TRBV11-2 and TRBJ2-7; D assignment may be TRBD1 or TRBD2 (6 bases each). The CDR3 consists of 13 residues. Germline assignment: CDR1 SGHAT and CDR2 FQNNGV. Trimming stripped 6 bases from V and 7 bases from J, with 16 bases between. DNA of the CDR3: TGTGCCAGCAGTTCTACGGGGGCTCGGGAGCAGTACTTC. Amino acid sequence: CASSSTGAREQYF.

Only one count was recorded for this clone. The V call is TRBV11-3, the J call TRBJ2-1; the match to TRBD2 covers 13 bases. Germline values: CDR1 SGHNT, CDR2 YENEEA. CDR3 length: 18 residues. V lost 4 bases to trimming and J lost 3 bases; unmatched junction nucleotides: 9. CDR3 bases: TGTGCCAGCAGCTCCACTAGCGGGGGGGCGACCGGCTACAATGAGCAGTTCTTC. It yields the protein CASSSTSGGATGYNEQFF.

The gene calls are TRBV6-5 and TRBJ1-4; 7 bases map to TRBD1. The germline V gene encodes CDR1 MNHEY and CDR2 SVGAGI. The CDR3 sequence is 15 residues long. J gave up 8 bases and V 0 bases, and 6 bases lay outside the gene matches. CDR3 coding DNA: TGTGCCAGCAGTTACTCCACAGGGGAGGACGAAAAACTGTTTTTT. Translated, it gives CASSYSTGEDEKLFF.